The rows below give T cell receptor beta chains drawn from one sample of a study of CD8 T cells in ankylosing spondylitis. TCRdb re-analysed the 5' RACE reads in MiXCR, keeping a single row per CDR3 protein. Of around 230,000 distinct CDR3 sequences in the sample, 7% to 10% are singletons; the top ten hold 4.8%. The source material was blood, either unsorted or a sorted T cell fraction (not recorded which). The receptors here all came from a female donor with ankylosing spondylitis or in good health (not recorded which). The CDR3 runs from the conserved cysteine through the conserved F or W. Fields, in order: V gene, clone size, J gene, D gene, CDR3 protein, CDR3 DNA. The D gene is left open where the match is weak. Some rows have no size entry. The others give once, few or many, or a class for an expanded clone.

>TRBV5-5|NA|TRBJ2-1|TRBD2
CASSSGLAALLYNEQFF
TGTGCCAGCAGTTCGGGACTAGCGGCTCTCCTTTACAATGAGCAGTTCTTC
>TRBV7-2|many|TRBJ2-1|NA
CASSPQGRASYNEQFF
TGTGCCAGCAGCCCGCAGGGTCGGGCTTCCTACAATGAGCAGTTCTTC
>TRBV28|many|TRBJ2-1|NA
CASSFSVSAGPSYNEQFF
TGTGCCAGCAGTTTTTCCGTAAGTGCGGGACCCTCCTACAATGAGCAGTTCTTC
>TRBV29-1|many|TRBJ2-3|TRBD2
CSARTSGRLDTQYF
TGCAGCGCCCGGACTAGCGGGAGGTTGGATACGCAGTATTTT
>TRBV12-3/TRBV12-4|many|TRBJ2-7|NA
CASSPDRFPYEQYF
TGTGCCAGCAGTCCCGATCGATTCCCCTACGAGCAGTACTTC
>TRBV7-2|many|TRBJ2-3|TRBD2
CASSTSSGGFAQYF
TGTGCCAGCAGCACTTCTAGCGGGGGGTTTGCGCAGTATTTT
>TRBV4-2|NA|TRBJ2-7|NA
CARSPGLNCEQYF
TGTGCCAGGAGCCCGGGGCTAAACTGCGAGCAGTACTTC
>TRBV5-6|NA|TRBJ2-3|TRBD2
CASSLAERGATDTQYF
TGTGCCAGCAGCTTGGCCGAGCGGGGAGCCACAGATACGCAGTATTTT
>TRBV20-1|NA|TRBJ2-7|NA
CSARTLGYEQYF
TGCAGTGCTAGGACTTTGGGGTACGAGCAGTACTTC
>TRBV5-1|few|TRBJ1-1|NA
CASSPTLTVDTEAFF
TGCGCCAGCAGCCCGACCCTTACAGTGGACACTGAAGCTTTCTTT
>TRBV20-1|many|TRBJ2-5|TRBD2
CSARDRASGSPTQETQYF
TGCAGTGCTAGAGATCGGGCTAGCGGGAGCCCTACCCAAGAGACCCAGTACTTC